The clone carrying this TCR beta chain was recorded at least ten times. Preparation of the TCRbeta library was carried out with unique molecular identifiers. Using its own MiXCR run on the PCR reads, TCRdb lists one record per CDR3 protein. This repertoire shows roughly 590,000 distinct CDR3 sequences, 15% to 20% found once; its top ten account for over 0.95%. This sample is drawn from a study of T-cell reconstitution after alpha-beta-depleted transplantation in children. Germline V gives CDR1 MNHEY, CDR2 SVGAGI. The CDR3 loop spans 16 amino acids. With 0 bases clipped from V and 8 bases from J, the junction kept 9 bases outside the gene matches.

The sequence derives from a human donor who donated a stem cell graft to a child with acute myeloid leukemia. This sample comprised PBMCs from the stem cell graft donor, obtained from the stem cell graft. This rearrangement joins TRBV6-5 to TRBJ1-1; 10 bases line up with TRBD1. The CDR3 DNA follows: TGTGCCAGCAGTTACTCGAGAAGGGACAGGGGAGGGGAAGCTTTCTTT. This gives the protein CASSYSRRDRGGEAFF.